Listed below are T cell receptor beta chains from one sample, sequenced in a study of blood T cell repertoires in COVID-19. The repertoire was sequenced with immunoSEQ multiplex PCR; TCRdb's copy has only in-frame clones and lacks some. The data contain 95,000 to 150,000 clones, around four fifths of them singletons. The specimen was peripheral blood. The receptors originated from a man aged 80 or over with active or convalescent COVID-19. CDR3s include the opening cysteine and the closing phenylalanine or tryptophan. A D gene is named only where the DNA matches it firmly. Only part of the rows carry a size: once, few, many, or a class if the clone is expanded.

j_gene: TRBJ1-1; abundance: .; d_gene: TRBD1; v_gene: TRBV19; CDR3aa: CASSKPTGGPREAFF; CDR3nt: TGTGCCAGTAGTAAGCCTACAGGGGGCCCCCGTGAAGCTTTCTTT
j_gene: TRBJ1-1; abundance: .; d_gene: .; v_gene: TRBV27; CDR3aa: CASPNMGGVNTEAFF; CDR3nt: TGTGCCAGCCCGAACATGGGAGGGGTGAACACTGAAGCTTTCTTT
j_gene: TRBJ2-5; abundance: .; d_gene: TRBD2; v_gene: TRBV5-1; CDR3aa: CASSLAGTGGETQYF; CDR3nt: TGCGCCAGCAGCTTGGCCGGGACCGGGGGGGAGACCCAGTACTTC
j_gene: TRBJ1-6; abundance: .; d_gene: .; v_gene: TRBV7-2; CDR3aa: CASSLDQGGDSPLHF; CDR3nt: TGTGCCAGCAGCTTAGACCAGGGTGGAGATTCACCCCTCCACTTT
j_gene: TRBJ2-7; abundance: few; d_gene: TRBD2; v_gene: TRBV18; CDR3aa: CASSPPSSGGEEQYF; CDR3nt: TGTGCCAGCTCACCACCGTCTAGCGGGGGTGAAGAGCAGTACTTC
j_gene: TRBJ2-7; abundance: few; d_gene: .; v_gene: TRBV27; CDR3aa: CASRSKGAAYEQYF; CDR3nt: TGTGCCAGCAGGTCCAAGGGAGCAGCCTACGAGCAGTACTTC
j_gene: TRBJ1-1; abundance: .; d_gene: .; v_gene: TRBV7-9; CDR3aa: CASSSQGILNTEAFF; CDR3nt: TGTGCCAGCAGCTCCCAGGGCATCCTGAACACTGAAGCTTTCTTT
j_gene: TRBJ2-2; abundance: .; d_gene: .; v_gene: TRBV5-4; CDR3aa: CASSSRQATNTGELFF; CDR3nt: TGTGCCAGCAGCTCTCGACAGGCTACGAACACCGGGGAGCTGTTTTTT
j_gene: TRBJ1-2; abundance: .; d_gene: TRBD1; v_gene: TRBV29-1; CDR3aa: CSVVGTGTNYGYTF; CDR3nt: TGCAGCGTTGTTGGGACAGGGACTAACTATGGCTACACCTTC
j_gene: TRBJ2-4; abundance: .; d_gene: .; v_gene: TRBV7-2; CDR3aa: CASSLVAWAKNIQYF; CDR3nt: TGTGCCAGCAGCTTAGTTGCGTGGGCCAAAAACATTCAGTACTTC
j_gene: TRBJ2-7; abundance: once; d_gene: .; v_gene: TRBV7-9; CDR3aa: CASSLTRAGSYEQYF; CDR3nt: TGTGCCAGCAGCTTAACCAGGGCAGGTTCCTACGAGCAGTACTTC
j_gene: TRBJ2-5; abundance: .; d_gene: .; v_gene: TRBV18; CDR3aa: CASSPNRVQETQYF; CDR3nt: TGTGCCAGCTCACCCAACAGGGTCCAAGAGACCCAGTACTTC
j_gene: TRBJ2-1; abundance: .; d_gene: .; v_gene: TRBV13; CDR3aa: CASSLVAGVNEQFF; CDR3nt: TGTGCCAGCAGCTTAGTGGCAGGGGTGAATGAGCAGTTCTTC
j_gene: TRBJ1-5; abundance: .; d_gene: .; v_gene: TRBV19; CDR3aa: CASRTADYSNQPQHF; CDR3nt: TGTGCCAGTAGAACAGCTGACTATAGCAATCAGCCCCAGCATTTT
j_gene: TRBJ1-2; abundance: .; d_gene: .; v_gene: TRBV5-6; CDR3aa: CASSLASGYTF; CDR3nt: TGTGCCAGCAGCTTGGCGTCTGGCTACACCTTC
j_gene: TRBJ2-7; abundance: .; d_gene: .; v_gene: TRBV2; CDR3aa: CASRLGQPWDEQYF; CDR3nt: TGTGCCAGCAGGCTCGGACAGCCCTGGGACGAGCAGTACTTC
j_gene: TRBJ2-7; abundance: .; d_gene: TRBD1; v_gene: TRBV2; CDR3aa: CASTLTGGKEYF; CDR3nt: TGTGCCAGCACCTTGACAGGGGGCAAGGAGTACTTC
j_gene: TRBJ1-6; abundance: .; d_gene: .; v_gene: TRBV7-2; CDR3aa: CASSSDRGSLHF; CDR3nt: TGTGCCAGCAGCTCGGACCGAGGGTCCCTCCACTTT
j_gene: TRBJ2-7; abundance: once; d_gene: TRBD1; v_gene: TRBV28; CDR3aa: CASRRTGVFEQYF; CDR3nt: TGTGCCAGCAGACGGACAGGGGTCTTCGAGCAGTACTTC
j_gene: TRBJ2-7; abundance: .; d_gene: TRBD2; v_gene: TRBV5-1; CDR3aa: CASSLGASGGGSSEQYF; CDR3nt: TGCGCCAGCAGCTTGGGAGCTAGCGGGGGGGGATCCAGCGAGCAGTACTTC
j_gene: TRBJ1-5; abundance: .; d_gene: .; v_gene: TRBV5-5; CDR3aa: CASSISVEQPQHF; CDR3nt: TGTGCCAGCAGTATCAGCGTGGAACAGCCCCAGCATTTT
j_gene: TRBJ2-2; abundance: .; d_gene: TRBD1; v_gene: TRBV3-1/TRBV3-2; CDR3aa: CASSQDRGRGNGELFF; CDR3nt: TGTGCCAGCAGCCAAGATCGAGGCAGGGGGAACGGGGAGCTGTTTTTT
j_gene: TRBJ1-5; abundance: .; d_gene: TRBD1; v_gene: TRBV28; CDR3aa: CASSGGQAYQPQHF; CDR3nt: TGTGCCAGCAGTGGGGGACAGGCTTATCAGCCCCAGCATTTT
j_gene: TRBJ2-7; abundance: .; d_gene: .; v_gene: TRBV7-9; CDR3aa: CASSKPPGQAYEQYF; CDR3nt: TGTGCCAGCAGCAAACCCCCGGGACAAGCCTACGAGCAGTACTTC
j_gene: TRBJ2-3; abundance: .; d_gene: TRBD2; v_gene: TRBV5-4; CDR3aa: CASSAGSRTSGNTDTQYF; CDR3nt: TGTGCCAGCAGCGCGGGAAGTCGGACTAGCGGAAACACAGATACGCAGTATTTT
j_gene: TRBJ1-5; abundance: once; d_gene: .; v_gene: TRBV21-1; CDR3aa: CASSKIATANNQPQHF; CDR3nt: TGTGCCAGCAGCAAAATTGCGACAGCGAACAATCAGCCCCAGCATTTT
j_gene: TRBJ1-3; abundance: .; d_gene: .; v_gene: TRBV18; CDR3aa: CASSPIGGRGNTIYF; CDR3nt: TGTGCCAGCTCACCTATCGGGGGGCGCGGAAACACCATATATTTT
j_gene: TRBJ2-2; abundance: .; d_gene: TRBD1; v_gene: TRBV6-5; CDR3aa: CATRPDRGYTGELFF; CDR3nt: TGTGCCACTCGACCGGACAGGGGGTACACCGGGGAGCTGTTTTTT
j_gene: TRBJ2-7; abundance: .; d_gene: TRBD2; v_gene: TRBV7-2; CDR3aa: CASSLAPTSGPRGEQYF; CDR3nt: TGTGCCAGCAGCTTAGCTCCGACTAGCGGACCACGGGGCGAGCAGTACTTC
j_gene: TRBJ2-3; abundance: .; d_gene: TRBD1; v_gene: TRBV18; CDR3aa: CASSPSGTASTDTQYF; CDR3nt: TGTGCCAGCTCACCGTCCGGGACAGCAAGCACAGATACGCAGTATTTT
j_gene: TRBJ1-2; abundance: .; d_gene: .; v_gene: TRBV6-1; CDR3aa: CASSEALRVNYGYTF; CDR3nt: TGTGCCAGCAGTGAAGCGCTTCGGGTGAACTATGGCTACACCTTC
j_gene: TRBJ1-2; abundance: .; d_gene: TRBD1; v_gene: TRBV12-3/TRBV12-4; CDR3aa: CASSPGTVYGYTF; CDR3nt: TGTGCCAGCAGTCCCGGGACAGTCTATGGCTACACCTTC
j_gene: TRBJ2-5; abundance: .; d_gene: TRBD1; v_gene: TRBV29-1; CDR3aa: CSVDYRGWGETQYF; CDR3nt: TGCAGCGTTGACTACAGGGGCTGGGGGGAGACCCAGTACTTC
j_gene: TRBJ1-1; abundance: .; d_gene: TRBD1; v_gene: TRBV10-1; CDR3aa: CASQGQGEAFF; CDR3nt: TGCGCCAGCCAGGGACAGGGGGAAGCTTTCTTT
j_gene: TRBJ2-1; abundance: .; d_gene: .; v_gene: TRBV9; CDR3aa: CASSGQGTSYNEQFF; CDR3nt: TGTGCCAGCAGTGGGCAGGGGACCTCCTACAATGAGCAGTTCTTC
j_gene: TRBJ1-2; abundance: once; d_gene: .; v_gene: TRBV9; CDR3aa: CASSVGAGEPYGYTF; CDR3nt: TGTGCCAGCAGCGTAGGGGCAGGGGAACCCTATGGCTACACCTTC
j_gene: TRBJ1-6; abundance: few; d_gene: TRBD1; v_gene: TRBV27; CDR3aa: CAGEDREINSPLHF; CDR3nt: TGTGCCGGAGAGGACAGGGAGATTAATTCACCCCTCCACTTT
j_gene: TRBJ1-3; abundance: .; d_gene: .; v_gene: TRBV9; CDR3aa: CASSSGGGGGNTIYF; CDR3nt: TGTGCCAGCAGCTCTGGAGGGGGGGGAGGAAACACCATATATTTT
j_gene: TRBJ2-5; abundance: .; d_gene: .; v_gene: TRBV9; CDR3aa: CASSPEGQGGGFSETQYF; CDR3nt: TGTGCCAGCAGCCCCGAGGGGCAGGGAGGAGGTTTTTCTGAGACCCAGTACTTC
j_gene: TRBJ1-6; abundance: once; d_gene: .; v_gene: TRBV19; CDR3aa: CASKVGAVGNSPLHF; CDR3nt: TGTGCCAGTAAGGTGGGGGCAGTAGGGAATTCACCCCTCCACTTT
j_gene: TRBJ2-7; abundance: .; d_gene: .; v_gene: TRBV9; CDR3aa: CASSVEQFSYEQYF; CDR3nt: TGTGCCAGCAGCGTAGAACAGTTCTCCTACGAGCAGTACTTC
j_gene: TRBJ2-2; abundance: .; d_gene: .; v_gene: TRBV5-4; CDR3aa: CASSFRNTGELFF; CDR3nt: TGTGCCAGCAGCTTCAGAAATACCGGGGAGCTGTTTTTT
j_gene: TRBJ1-1; abundance: .; d_gene: .; v_gene: TRBV6-6; CDR3aa: CASSLKQGVTEAFF; CDR3nt: TGTGCCAGCAGTTTGAAACAGGGCGTCACTGAAGCTTTCTTT